These 13 T cell receptor beta chains were sequenced from one sample in a study of cytomegalovirus exposure and HLA in healthy donors. Vbeta (60) and Jbeta (13) primers were used in the PCR. TCRdb keeps only in-frame clones here, not all; method: immunoSEQ multiplex PCR. Of approximately 100,000 clones detected, 50% to 70% appear once; the ten largest clones hold 3.5% to 4%. The sequenced sample consisted of PBMCs. These receptors were taken from a young man in good health and CMV-seropositive.

The chain carries TRBV27 and TRBJ2-1, with 8 bases lining up with TRBD2. Germline loops: CDR1 MNHEY, CDR2 SMNVEV (reference sequence). Trimming took 6 bases from V and 1 from J; bases not matched to a gene: 5. The CDR3 contains 15 residues. The CDR3 here is CASSRGGTSYNEQFF. The CDR3 DNA reads as TGTGCCAGCAGCCGCGGGGGGACTTCCTACAATGAGCAGTTCTTC.

On this clone: Sequence at one end of the junction differs from germline and may be a read error. Other DNA sequences in the sample encode the same CDR3. The rearrangement joins TRBV10-3 to TRBJ2-7; TRBD1 agrees at 10 bases. CDR3 size: 15 residues. Germline loops: CDR1 ENHRY, CDR2 SYGVKD. In DNA, the CDR3 is TGTGCCATCAAGGAGGAGGGGACAGGGGCCTACGAACAGTACTTC. Protein: CAIKEEGTGAYEQYF.

This rearrangement joins TRBV6-5 to TRBJ1-1; no clear D. Germline lookup yields CDR1 MNHEY and CDR2 SVGAGI. V was pared by 7 bases and J by 0 bases, with 15 bases between. The CDR3 runs 15 residues. CDR3 nucleotide sequence: TGTGCCAGCATTCCCCCCGGGAAGATGAACACTGAAGCTTTCTTT. This encodes CASIPPGKMNTEAFF.

V and J are TRBV7-9 and TRBJ2-2; D call uncertain. The CDR3 contains 14 residues. Germline V gene sequence: CDR1 SEHNR, CDR2 FQNEAQ (reference sequence). V was pared by 5 bases and J by 4 bases, with 11 bases between. In DNA form, the CDR3 reads TGTGCCAGCAGCATCGACACCTTCACCGGGGAGCTGTTTTTT. This codes for CASSIDTFTGELFF.

V gene TRBV19 combines with J gene TRBJ2-1; D possibly corresponds to TRBD2 (6 bases). Trimming removed 7 bases at V and 1 base at J, with 17 bases between. In germline, CDR1 is LNHDA, CDR2 SQIVND (reference sequence). This CDR3 has 16 amino acids. The CDR3 DNA reads as TGTGCCAGTAAACGGTCCCCGAGCGGGTCCTACAATGAGCAGTTCTTC. Protein: CASKRSPSGSYNEQFF.

V is TRBV18 and J is TRBJ2-5, with 7 bases lining up with TRBD1. Germline loops: CDR1 KGHSH, CDR2 LQKENI. The CDR3 runs 15 residues. V shed 3 bases, J shed 7 bases, and the junction held 11 bases outside the gene matches. In nucleotides, the CDR3 is TGTGCCAGCTCACCCAGGAGAGGGGGCGATGGGACCCAGTACTTC. Translation gives CASSPRRGGDGTQYF.

The gene calls are TRBV5-1 and TRBJ1-2; TRBD1 is a possible D gene (6 bases). The CDR3 sequence is 18 residues long. V lost 0 bases and J lost 0, with 18 bases in between. Germline values: CDR1 SGHRS, CDR2 YFSETQ. CDR3 loop: CASSLAPNRQDPNYGYTF. CDR3 DNA: TGCGCCAGCAGCTTGGCCCCAAACAGACAGGACCCTAACTATGGCTACACCTTC.

This clone was counted only a few times. The V and J genes are TRBV13 and TRBJ1-2; 7 bases match TRBD1. The CDR3 consists of 13 residues. The J segment lost 3 bases and the V segment lost 4 bases, leaving 2 bases of the junction unmatched. Germline V gene lookup returns CDR1 PRHDT and CDR2 FYEKMQ (reference sequence). CDR3 nucleotide sequence: TGTGCCAGCAGCTCTGGGACAGACTATGGCTACACCTTC. It codes for CASSSGTDYGYTF.

This clone was found once. The chain links TRBV5-1 to TRBJ1-1; no reliable D call. The V end was cut by 1 base, the J end by 4 bases, with 11 bases between. CDR1 is SGHRS and CDR2 is YFSETQ in the germline V gene. The CDR3 consists of 14 residues. DNA of the CDR3: TGCGCCAGCAGCTTGTTCGGGGAGGGCACTGAAGCTTTCTTT. Its protein is CASSLFGEGTEAFF.

This clone was seen a single time. This rearrangement joins TRBV9 to TRBJ2-7; no firm D call. CDR1 and CDR2 (germline): SGDLS, YYNGEE. Trimming cost V 3 bases and J 6 bases, with 10 bases left between them. The CDR3 has 12 residues. CDR3 amino acids: CASSATESEQYF. As DNA, the CDR3 is TGTGCCAGCAGCGCAACAGAGAGCGAGCAGTACTTC. The full variable domain, in which reference TRBV9 and TRBJ2-7 provide the parts outside the CDR3, is DSGVTQTPKHLITATGQRVTLRCSPRSGDLSVYWYQQSLDQGLQFLIQYYNGEERAKGNILERFSAQQFPDLHSELNLSSLELGDSALYFCASSATESEQYFGPGTRLTVT.

There are a few counts of this clone. The rearrangement uses TRBV11-2 and TRBJ2-7; D possibly corresponds to TRBD2 (6 bases). CDR1 SGHAT and CDR2 FQNNGV come from the germline V gene. This CDR3 spans 14 amino acids. V gave up 3 bases and J gave up 3 bases, with 12 bases separating them. The CDR3 here is CASSLAVADYEQYF. The CDR3 nucleotides are TGTGCCAGCAGCTTGGCGGTAGCGGACTACGAGCAGTACTTC.

The chain has TRBV5-6 and TRBJ1-1; 7 nucleotides align to TRBD1. Germline trimming cut 3 bases from V and 7 bases from J; bases unmatched to any gene: 6. CDR1 is SGHDT, CDR2 YYEEEE, per germline. The CDR3 is 13 residues long. In DNA form, the CDR3 reads TGTGCCAGCAGCTGGATCACAGGGGTTGAAGCTTTCTTT. Encoded protein: CASSWITGVEAFF.

This clone was found once. This chain connects TRBV9 to TRBJ2-1; TRBD1 is a possible D gene (6 bases). Germline V gene data show CDR1 as SGDLS and CDR2 as YYNGEE. The CDR3 has 14 amino acids. V was trimmed by 1 base and J by 10 bases, leaving 15 bases between them. CDR3 region: CASSVLTGQDEQFF. The DNA of the CDR3 is TGTGCCAGCAGCGTACTTACAGGGCAGGACGAGCAGTTCTTC.